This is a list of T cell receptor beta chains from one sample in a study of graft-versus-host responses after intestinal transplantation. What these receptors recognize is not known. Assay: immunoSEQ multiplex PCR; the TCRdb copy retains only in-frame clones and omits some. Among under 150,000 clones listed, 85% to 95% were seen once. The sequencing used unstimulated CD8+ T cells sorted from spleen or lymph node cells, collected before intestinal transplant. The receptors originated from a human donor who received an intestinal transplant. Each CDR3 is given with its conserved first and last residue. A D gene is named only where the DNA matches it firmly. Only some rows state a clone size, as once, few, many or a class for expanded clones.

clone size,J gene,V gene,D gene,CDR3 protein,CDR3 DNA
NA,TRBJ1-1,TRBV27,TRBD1,CASSSKGAVAFF,TGTGCCAGCAGTTCCAAGGGGGCAGTGGCTTTCTTT
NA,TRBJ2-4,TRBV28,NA,CASRETGLLAKNIQYF,TGTGCCAGCAGGGAAACAGGGCTCCTAGCCAAAAACATTCAGTACTTC
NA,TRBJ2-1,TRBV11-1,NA,CASSPQGSEQFF,TGTGCCAGCAGCCCCCAGGGCAGTGAGCAGTTCTTC
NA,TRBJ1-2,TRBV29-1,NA,CSVELDYGYTF,TGCAGCGTAGAACTTGACTATGGCTACACCTTC
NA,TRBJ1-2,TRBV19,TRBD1,CASSQGWYGYTF,TGTGCCAGTTCACAGGGGTGGTATGGCTACACCTTC
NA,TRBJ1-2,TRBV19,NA,CASSLSTFYGYTF,TGTGCCAGTAGCCTGTCGACTTTCTATGGCTACACCTTC
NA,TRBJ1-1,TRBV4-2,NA,CASSQDGAVNTEAFF,TGTGCCAGCAGCCAAGATGGGGCAGTTAACACTGAAGCTTTCTTT
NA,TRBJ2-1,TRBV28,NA,CASRLEAGDRYNEQFF,TGTGCCAGCCGCCTGGAGGCGGGAGACAGGTACAATGAGCAGTTCTTC
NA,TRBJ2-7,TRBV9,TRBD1,CASSLRDSYEQYF,TGTGCCAGCAGCTTAAGGGACAGCTACGAGCAGTACTTC
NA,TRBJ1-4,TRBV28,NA,CASSNEKLFF,TGTGCCAGCTCTAATGAAAAACTGTTTTTT
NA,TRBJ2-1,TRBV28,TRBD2,CASSLRLGLAGEFSEQFF,TGTGCCAGCAGTTTACGGCTGGGACTAGCGGGAGAGTTTAGTGAGCAGTTCTTC
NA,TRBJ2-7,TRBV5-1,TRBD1,CAGSPAPGGTYEQYF,TGCGCCGGCAGCCCCGCCCCAGGGGGTACCTACGAGCAGTACTTC
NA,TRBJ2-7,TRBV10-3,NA,CAISESGGTTYGQYF,TGTGCCATCAGTGAGTCTGGAGGGACGACCTACGGGCAGTACTTC
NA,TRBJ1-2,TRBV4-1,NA,CASSQDGQNYGYTF,TGCGCCAGCAGCCAAGATGGCCAGAACTATGGCTACACCTTC
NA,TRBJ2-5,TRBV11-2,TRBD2,CASSAGLAGDQYF,TGTGCCAGCAGCGCGGGACTAGCGGGAGACCAGTACTTC
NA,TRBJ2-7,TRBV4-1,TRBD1,CASSQVARGYEQYF,TGCGCCAGCAGCCAAGTAGCCAGGGGGTACGAGCAGTACTTC
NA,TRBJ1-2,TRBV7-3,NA,CASSLKAGFDGYTF,TGTGCCAGCAGCTTAAAAGCGGGGTTTGATGGCTACACCTTC
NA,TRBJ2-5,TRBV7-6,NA,CASSPPGRPEQYF,TGTGCCAGCAGCCCACCCGGACGGCCAGAGCAGTACTTC
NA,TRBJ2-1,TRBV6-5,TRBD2,CASSYRTRGNEQFF,TGTGCCAGCAGTTACCGGACTAGAGGCAATGAGCAGTTCTTC
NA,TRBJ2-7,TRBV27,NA,CASSLRAGSFYEQYF,TGTGCCAGCAGTTTAAGGGCAGGTTCATTCTACGAGCAGTACTTC
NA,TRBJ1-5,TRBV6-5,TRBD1,CASQSGQGGDQPQHF,TGTGCCAGCCAATCAGGACAGGGAGGGGATCAGCCCCAGCATTTT
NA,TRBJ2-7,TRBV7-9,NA,CASSFGGRAFSYEQYF,TGTGCCAGCAGCTTCGGGGGCAGGGCCTTCTCCTACGAGCAGTACTTC
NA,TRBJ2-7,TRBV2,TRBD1,CASETGQGPVEQYF,TGTGCCAGCGAAACGGGACAGGGGCCCGTCGAGCAGTACTTC
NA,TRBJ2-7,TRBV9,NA,CASSAPGQTYEQYF,TGTGCCAGCAGCGCCCCGGGCCAAACCTACGAGCAGTACTTC
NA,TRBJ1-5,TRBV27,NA,CASGYQPQHF,TGTGCCAGCGGGTATCAGCCCCAGCATTTT
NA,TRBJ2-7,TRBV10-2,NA,CASSVGDYEQYF,TGCGCCAGCAGTGTGGGGGACTACGAGCAGTACTTC
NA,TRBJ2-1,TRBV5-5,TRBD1,CASWDRGSYNEQFF,TGTGCCAGCTGGGACAGGGGATCCTACAATGAGCAGTTCTTC
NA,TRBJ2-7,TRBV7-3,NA,CASSLGSGDYEQYF,TGTGCCAGCAGCTTAGGGTCGGGGGACTACGAGCAGTACTTC
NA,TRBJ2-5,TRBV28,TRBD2,CASSLLAGEETRYF,TGTGCCAGCAGTCTACTTGCGGGAGAAGAGACCCGGTACTTC
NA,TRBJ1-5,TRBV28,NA,CASHRGGGPNQPQHF,TGTGCCAGCCATCGTGGCGGGGGGCCAAATCAGCCCCAGCATTTT
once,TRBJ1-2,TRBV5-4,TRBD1,CASSLGGQGDGYTF,TGTGCCAGCAGCTTGGGTGGCCAGGGGGATGGCTACACCTTC